The clone carrying this T cell receptor (beta chain) was observed a few times. This entry belongs to a study of early T cells in non-severe SARS-CoV-2 infection. TCRdb passed the 5' RACE reads through MiXCR, listing each CDR3 protein once. This sample has around 33,000 distinct CDR3 sequences; around 6% occur once, and the top ten carry around 7%. The CDR3 has 13 amino acids. Germline CDR1 MNHEY, CDR2 SVGAGI. The germline V and J ends were trimmed by 2 bases and 6 bases, with 10 bases remaining between them. The source material was whole blood. J is TRBJ1-1 and V is TRBV6-5, with no clear D. The receptor comes from an adult who was a healthcare worker with PCR-confirmed SARS-CoV-2 infection or an uninfected control (not recorded which). The CDR3 region is CASSYDPLSEAFF. DNA for the CDR3: TGTGCCAGCAGTTACGACCCGCTCTCTGAAGCTTTCTTT.